This T cell receptor beta chain was retrieved from a study of blood T cell repertoires in COVID-19. Study overall: Donors in the United States, Italy and Spain gave samples during acute or convalescent COVID-19. Sources were T cells, B-cell-depleted T cells, or PBMCs; the material itself was cDNA or gDNA.

Per the original data handling: From reference gene primer amplification, estimates of nucleated cell counts were derived. Generated by immunoSEQ multiplex PCR, the TCRdb table keeps only in-frame clones and is missing some. Clone size and V and J calls were adopted from that table, with D and trimming inferred from the DNA. Of over 150,000 clones detected, 70% to 85% appear once; the ten largest clones hold about 6.9%. The sample taken for sequencing was peripheral blood. The clonotype comes from a human donor with acute or convalescent COVID-19. The donor label of this sample is uncertain.

The CDR3 sequence is CASSIQVNTEAFF. CDR3 sequence (DNA): TGTGCCAGCAGTATACAGGTGAACACTGAAGCTTTCTTT. The V gene is TRBV11-1, the J gene TRBJ1-1, with D possibly matching TRBD1 (5 bases). The CDR3 sequence is 13 residues long. Between the trimmed V and J ends, which lost 6 bases and 0 bases, there was a span of 8 bases. The V gene's germline CDR1 is SGHAT and CDR2 FQDESV (reference sequence). The full variable domain, with the rest looked up from reference TRBV11-1 and TRBJ1-1, is EAEVAQSPRYKITEKSQAVAFWCDPISGHATLYWYRQILGQGPELLVQFQDESVVDDSQLPKDRFSAERLKGVDSTLKIQPAELGDSAMYLCASSIQVNTEAFFGQGTRLTVV.